This T cell receptor (beta chain) was sequenced for a study of blood T cell repertoires in COVID-19. On the study more broadly: T cells, B-cell-depleted T cells, or PBMCs provided the cDNA or gDNA that served as material.

Authors' methods: Reference gene primer amplification gave estimated nucleated cell counts. The method was immunoSEQ multiplex PCR; TCRdb's version includes in-frame clones alone and lacks a portion of them. From that table come the V and J calls and clone size; the DNA was used to work out D and trimming. The sample yields about 340,000 clones, around four fifths seen once. Germline lookup yields CDR1 SGHTA and CDR2 FQGNSA. The length of the CDR3 is 19 residues. V was clipped by 2 bases and J by 1 base; unmatched bases: 13. The origin of this receptor is a man in his thirties or forties with active or convalescent COVID-19. The J gene is TRBJ2-3, the V gene TRBV7-2, with 9 bases that match TRBD1. Sequenced: peripheral blood. The CDR3 loop reads CASSLFPGQGVLGTDTQYF. The CDR3 DNA reads TGTGCCAGCAGCTTATTTCCGGGACAGGGAGTCCTTGGCACAGATACGCAGTATTTT.